These 5 T cell receptor beta chains were all obtained from the same sample, sequenced in a study of CXCR3-negative and CXCR3-positive naive CD8 T cells. General study results and limits: Comparison of naive cells showed more hydrophobic TRB CDR3s in CXCR3-positive than in CXCR3-negative naive cells.

Their target antigens are unknown. UMI-labeled 5' RACE TRB cDNA libraries were prepared from the cells. TCRdb re-analyzed the 5' RACE reads; it lists each CDR3 protein once, without DNA. The table for this sample gives about 150,000 distinct CDR3 sequences. Material for sequencing was naive CXCR3+ CD8+ T cells from blood. As to subset: CD45RO-CCR7+CD27+CD95- naive CD8+ T cells expressing CXCR3 (TNR3+). The source of these receptors is a human donor in good health. Some clones in this sample may be carry-over from other donors' samples.

V gene TRBV12-3 or TRBV12-4 combines with J gene TRBJ1-5; TCRdb's D call, TRBD1, is unchecked because there is no DNA. The CDR3 spans 16 residues. CDR3 sequence reads: CASNAGQGLSNQPQHF.

V and J are TRBV12-3 or TRBV12-4 and TRBJ2-3; TCRdb designates TRBD2, a call that cannot be tested without DNA. This CDR3 contains 15 residues. The CDR3 here is CASSRLAGGQDTQYF.

The rearrangement uses TRBV20-1 and TRBJ1-5. This CDR3 region has 15 residues. From germline, CDR1 is DFQATT and CDR2 SNEGSKA (reference sequence). CDR3 amino acids: CSARVLGHEEQPQHF.

The chain couples TRBV29-1 to TRBJ2-5; the D call from TCRdb, TRBD2, cannot be confirmed without DNA. CDR3 length equals 14 residues. Germline values: CDR1 SQVTM, CDR2 ANQGSEA. CDR3 loop: CSVAGTSGRQTQYF.

The chain combines TRBV4-3 with TRBJ2-3. Germline V gene lookup returns CDR1 LGHNA and CDR2 YSLEER. The CDR3 has 13 amino acids. The CDR3 here is CASSQDAGDTQYF.